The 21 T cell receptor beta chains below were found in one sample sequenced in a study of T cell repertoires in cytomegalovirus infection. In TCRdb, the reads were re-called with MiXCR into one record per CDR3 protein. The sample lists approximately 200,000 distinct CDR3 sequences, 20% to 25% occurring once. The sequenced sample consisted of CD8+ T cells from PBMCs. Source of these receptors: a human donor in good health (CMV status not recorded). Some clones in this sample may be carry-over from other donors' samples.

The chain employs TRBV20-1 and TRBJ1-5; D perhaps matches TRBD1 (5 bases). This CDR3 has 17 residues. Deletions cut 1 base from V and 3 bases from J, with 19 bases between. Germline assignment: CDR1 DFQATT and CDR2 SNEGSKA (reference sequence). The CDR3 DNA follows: TGCAGTGCTAGAGCCGAAGGGGCAAAAGCTTTCAATCAGCCCCAGCATTTT. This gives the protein CSARAEGAKAFNQPQHF.

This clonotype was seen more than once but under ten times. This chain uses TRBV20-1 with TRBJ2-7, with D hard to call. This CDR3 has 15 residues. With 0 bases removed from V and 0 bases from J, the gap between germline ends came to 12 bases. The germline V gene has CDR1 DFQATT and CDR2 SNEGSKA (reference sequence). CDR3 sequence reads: CSARDLQRSSYEQYF. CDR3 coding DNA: TGCAGTGCTAGAGATCTACAGCGAAGCTCCTACGAGCAGTACTTC.

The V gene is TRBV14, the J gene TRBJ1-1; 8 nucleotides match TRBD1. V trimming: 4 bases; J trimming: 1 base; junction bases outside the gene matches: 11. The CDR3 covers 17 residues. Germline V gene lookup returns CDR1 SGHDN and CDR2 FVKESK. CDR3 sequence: CASSPGTGTHWNTEAFF. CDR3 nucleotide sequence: TGTGCCAGCAGCCCCGGGACAGGCACTCACTGGAACACTGAAGCTTTCTTT.

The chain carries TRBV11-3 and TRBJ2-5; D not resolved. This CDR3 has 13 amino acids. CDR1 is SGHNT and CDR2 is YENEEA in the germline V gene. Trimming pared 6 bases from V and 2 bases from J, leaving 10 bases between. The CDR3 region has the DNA TGTGCCAGCAGGGGGAACGGGCAAGAGACCCAGTACTTC. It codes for CASRGNGQETQYF.

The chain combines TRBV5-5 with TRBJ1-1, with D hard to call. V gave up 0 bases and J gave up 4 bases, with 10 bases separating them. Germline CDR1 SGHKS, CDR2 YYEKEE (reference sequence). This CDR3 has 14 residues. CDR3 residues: CASSLARMGTEAFF. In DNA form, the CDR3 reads TGTGCCAGCAGCTTGGCCCGGATGGGCACTGAAGCTTTCTTT.

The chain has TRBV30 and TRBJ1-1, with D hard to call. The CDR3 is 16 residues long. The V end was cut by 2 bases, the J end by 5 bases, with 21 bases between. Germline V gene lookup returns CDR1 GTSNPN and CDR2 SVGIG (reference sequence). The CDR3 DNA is TGTGCCTGGAGTCCGCGCGTTGGCAGTGGAGGGACTGAAGCTTTCTTT. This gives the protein CAWSPRVGSGGTEAFF.

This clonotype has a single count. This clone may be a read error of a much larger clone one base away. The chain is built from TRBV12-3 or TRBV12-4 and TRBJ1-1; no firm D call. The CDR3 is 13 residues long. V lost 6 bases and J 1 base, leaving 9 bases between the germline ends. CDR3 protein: CASSFWENTEAFF. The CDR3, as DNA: TGTGCCAGCAGCTTTTGGGAGAACACTGAAGCTTTCTTT.

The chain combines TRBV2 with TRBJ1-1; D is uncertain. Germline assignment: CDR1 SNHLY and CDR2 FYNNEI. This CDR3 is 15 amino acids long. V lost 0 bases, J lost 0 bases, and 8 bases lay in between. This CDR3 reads CASSEANRMNTEAFF. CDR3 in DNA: TGTGCCAGCAGTGAAGCTAACAGAATGAACACTGAAGCTTTCTTT.

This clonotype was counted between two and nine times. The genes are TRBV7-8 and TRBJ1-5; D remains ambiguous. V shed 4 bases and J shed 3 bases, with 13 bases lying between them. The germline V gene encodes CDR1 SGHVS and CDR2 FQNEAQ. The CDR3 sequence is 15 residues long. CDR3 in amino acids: CASSSVVGNNQPQHF. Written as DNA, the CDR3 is TGTGCCAGCAGCTCGGTGGTGGGTAACAATCAGCCCCAGCATTTT.

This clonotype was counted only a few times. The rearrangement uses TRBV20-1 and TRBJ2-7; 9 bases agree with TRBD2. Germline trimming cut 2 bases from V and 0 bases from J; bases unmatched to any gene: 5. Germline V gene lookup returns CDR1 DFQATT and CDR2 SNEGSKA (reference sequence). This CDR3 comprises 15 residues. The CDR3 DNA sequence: TGCAGTGCTAGAAGGCTAGCGGGGCCCTCCTACGAGCAGTACTTC. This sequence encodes CSARRLAGPSYEQYF.

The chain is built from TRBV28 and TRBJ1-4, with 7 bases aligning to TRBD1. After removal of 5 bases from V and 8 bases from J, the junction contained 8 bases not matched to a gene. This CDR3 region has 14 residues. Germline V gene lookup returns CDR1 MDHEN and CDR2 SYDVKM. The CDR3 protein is CASSPTGSGEKLFF. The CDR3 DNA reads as TGTGCCAGCAGTCCGACAGGGAGCGGAGAAAAACTGTTTTTT.

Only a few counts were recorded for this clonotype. The CDR3 DNA reads as TGCGCCAGCAGCCAAGGAGCAATGGCCTACGAGCAGTACTTC. Translation gives CASSQGAMAYEQYF. The V call is TRBV4-1, the J call TRBJ2-7, with D uncertain. CDR1 MGHRA and CDR2 YSYEKL come from the germline V gene. Deletions cut 1 base from V and 2 bases from J, with 9 bases between. CDR3 size: 14 residues.

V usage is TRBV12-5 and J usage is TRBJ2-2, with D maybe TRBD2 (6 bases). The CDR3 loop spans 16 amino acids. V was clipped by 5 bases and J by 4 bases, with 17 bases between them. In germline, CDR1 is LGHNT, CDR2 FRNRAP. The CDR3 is CASGAPGGASTGELFF. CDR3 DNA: TGTGCTAGTGGTGCCCCCGGAGGGGCGAGCACCGGGGAGCTGTTTTTT.

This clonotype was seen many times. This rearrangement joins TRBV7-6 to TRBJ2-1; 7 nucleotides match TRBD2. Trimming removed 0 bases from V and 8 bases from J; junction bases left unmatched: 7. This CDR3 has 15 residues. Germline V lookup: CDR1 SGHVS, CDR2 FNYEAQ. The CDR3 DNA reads TGTGCCAGCAGCTTAGCCTCTGGGGGGGAGGATGAGCAGTTCTTC. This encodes CASSLASGGEDEQFF.

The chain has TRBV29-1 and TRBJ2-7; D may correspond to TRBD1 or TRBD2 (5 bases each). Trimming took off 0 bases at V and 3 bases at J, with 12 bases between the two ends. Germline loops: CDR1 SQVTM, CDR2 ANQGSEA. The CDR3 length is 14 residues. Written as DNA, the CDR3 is TGCAGCGTTGAAGATAGGGACGGAAACTACGAGCAGTACTTC. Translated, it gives CSVEDRDGNYEQYF.

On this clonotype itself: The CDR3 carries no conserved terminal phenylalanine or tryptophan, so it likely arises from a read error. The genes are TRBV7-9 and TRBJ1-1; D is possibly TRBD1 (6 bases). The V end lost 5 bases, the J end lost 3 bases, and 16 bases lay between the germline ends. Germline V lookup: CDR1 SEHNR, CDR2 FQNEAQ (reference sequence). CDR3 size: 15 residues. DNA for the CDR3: TGTGCCAGCAGCCTGTGGTCAGGGGAGGACACTGAAGCTTTCCTT. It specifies CASSLWSGEDTEAFL.

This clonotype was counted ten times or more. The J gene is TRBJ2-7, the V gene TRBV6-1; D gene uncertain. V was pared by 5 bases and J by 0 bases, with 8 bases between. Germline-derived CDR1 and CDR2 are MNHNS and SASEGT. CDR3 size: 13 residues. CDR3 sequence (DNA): TGTGCCAGCAGTTTTGGGGACTCCTACGAGCAGTACTTC. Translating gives CASSFGDSYEQYF.

CDR3 DNA sequence: TGTGCCAGCAGCCAAGGGGGTGGAACGGGGGGGACCTACAATGAGCAGTTCTTC. This translates into CASSQGGGTGGTYNEQFF. The chain couples TRBV4-2 to TRBJ2-1, with 8 bases lining up with TRBD2. With 1 base clipped from V and 2 bases from J, the junction kept 10 bases outside the gene matches. The germline CDR1 and CDR2 sequences are LGHNA and YNFKEQ. The CDR3 covers 18 residues.

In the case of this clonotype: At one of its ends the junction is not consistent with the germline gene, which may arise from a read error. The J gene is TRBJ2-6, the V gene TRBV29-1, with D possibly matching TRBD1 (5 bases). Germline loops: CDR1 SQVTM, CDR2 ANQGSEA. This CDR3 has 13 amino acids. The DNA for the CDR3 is TGCAGCGTTGTCATATCTGGGGCCGACGTCCTGACTTTC. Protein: CSVVISGADVLTF.

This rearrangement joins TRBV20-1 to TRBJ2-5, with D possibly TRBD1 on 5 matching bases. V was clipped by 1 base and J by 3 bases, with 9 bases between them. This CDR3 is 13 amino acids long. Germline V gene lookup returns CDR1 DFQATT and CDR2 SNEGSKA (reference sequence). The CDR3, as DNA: TGCAGTGCTAGAGTAGGGGTCAAAGAGACCCAGTACTTC. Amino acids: CSARVGVKETQYF.

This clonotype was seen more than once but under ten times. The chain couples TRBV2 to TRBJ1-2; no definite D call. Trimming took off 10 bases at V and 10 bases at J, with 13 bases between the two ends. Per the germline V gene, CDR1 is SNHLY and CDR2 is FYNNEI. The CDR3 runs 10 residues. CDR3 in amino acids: CATLDLIYTF. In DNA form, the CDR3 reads TGTGCCACTTTGGATTTAATCTACACCTTC.